The 9 T cell receptor beta chains below come from one sample, sequenced in a study of tumour-infiltrating T cells in Burkitt lymphoma. Profiling relied on immunoSEQ multiplex PCR, and the TCRdb table lists in-frame clones only, not all of them. The sample carries around 15,000 clones, just under 80% recorded once. Sequenced: tumor tissue. The receptor source for this set is a human donor with diffuse large B-cell lymphoma.

Turning to this clone: The junction differs from germline at one of its ends, possibly a read error. The rearrangement links TRBV7-7 to TRBJ1-4, with a tentative D call TRBD1 (5 bases). The germline V gene has CDR1 SSHAT and CDR2 FNYEAQ (reference sequence). The CDR3 loop spans 13 amino acids. As DNA, the CDR3 is TGTGCTAGCAGCAATACAAGGGGAGAAAAACTGTTTTTT. Protein: CASSNTRGEKLFF.

A word on this clone: The sample contains more than one DNA sequence encoding this CDR3. The J gene is TRBJ1-1, the V gene TRBV6-6; D is ambiguous. Germline lookup yields CDR1 MNHNY and CDR2 SVGAGI (reference sequence). The CDR3 loop spans 11 amino acids. Trimming took 3 bases from V and 5 from J, leaving 4 bases between them. The CDR3 DNA follows: TGTGCCAGCAGTTATGGTACTGAAGCTTTCTTT. Residues: CASSYGTEAFF.

This chain links TRBV9 with TRBJ1-1, with 7 bases lining up with TRBD1. The germline V gene encodes CDR1 SGDLS and CDR2 YYNGEE. The CDR3 consists of 15 residues. V was clipped by 2 bases and J by 6 bases; unmatched bases: 10. In DNA form, the CDR3 reads TGTGCCAGCAGCGTCACTAGACAGGGCGTCGCTGAAGCTTTCTTT. Encoded protein: CASSVTRQGVAEAFF.

The V call is TRBV7-2, the J call TRBJ2-3, with D hard to call. This CDR3 has 12 amino acids. With 4 bases removed from V and 8 bases from J, the gap between germline ends came to 10 bases. Germline V gene sequence: CDR1 SGHTA, CDR2 FQGNSA. DNA of the CDR3: TGTGCCAGCAGCTCTGAGGTTACTACGCAGTATTTT. Its translation: CASSSEVTTQYF.

The gene calls are TRBV18 and TRBJ2-7; 10 bases agree with TRBD1. The length of the CDR3 is 12 residues. After removal of 11 bases from V and 3 bases from J, the junction contained 4 bases not matched to a gene. Germline CDR1 reads KGHSH; CDR2 reads LQKENI. CDR3 loop: CASGQGIYEQYF. CDR3 coding DNA: TGTGCCTCGGGACAGGGGATCTACGAGCAGTACTTC.

The chain links TRBV7-2 to TRBJ1-2, with 7 bases aligning to TRBD1. J gave up 2 bases and V 6 bases, and 6 bases lay outside the gene matches. Germline V gene sequence: CDR1 SGHTA, CDR2 FQGNSA. This CDR3 is 14 amino acids long. This CDR3 reads CASRTGSPNYGYTF. The CDR3 region has the DNA TGTGCCAGCAGGACAGGGTCTCCGAACTATGGCTACACCTTC.

This clone was seen just once. The genes are TRBV27 and TRBJ2-3; possible D gene TRBD2, 5 bases. V lost 0 bases, J lost 3 bases, and 13 bases lay in between. CDR1 MNHEY and CDR2 SMNVEV come from the germline V gene (reference sequence). CDR3 length: 16 amino acids. Here the CDR3 DNA reads TGTGCCAGCAGTTTATCTAGCGACTTTCGAACAGATACGCAGTATTTT. Translation gives CASSLSSDFRTDTQYF.

This clone ranks as large. The chain is built from TRBV27 and TRBJ2-3; unclear D gene. V lost 0 bases and J 6 bases, leaving 7 bases between the germline ends. The germline gives CDR1 MNHEY, CDR2 SMNVEV (reference sequence). The CDR3 extends over 13 amino acids. CDR3 coding DNA: TGTGCCAGCAGTTTATCGCTGGTTGATACGCAGTATTTT. Translated, it gives CASSLSLVDTQYF.

The chain is built from TRBV5-1 and TRBJ1-2, with a tentative D call TRBD1 (6 bases). The V end lost 4 bases, the J end lost 5 bases, and 18 bases lay between the germline ends. CDR3 length equals 15 residues. The germline gives CDR1 SGHRS, CDR2 YFSETQ. CDR3 coding DNA: TGCGCCAGCAGCCTTGACGCGACGGGGGCGTATGGCTACACCTTC. Its translation is CASSLDATGAYGYTF.